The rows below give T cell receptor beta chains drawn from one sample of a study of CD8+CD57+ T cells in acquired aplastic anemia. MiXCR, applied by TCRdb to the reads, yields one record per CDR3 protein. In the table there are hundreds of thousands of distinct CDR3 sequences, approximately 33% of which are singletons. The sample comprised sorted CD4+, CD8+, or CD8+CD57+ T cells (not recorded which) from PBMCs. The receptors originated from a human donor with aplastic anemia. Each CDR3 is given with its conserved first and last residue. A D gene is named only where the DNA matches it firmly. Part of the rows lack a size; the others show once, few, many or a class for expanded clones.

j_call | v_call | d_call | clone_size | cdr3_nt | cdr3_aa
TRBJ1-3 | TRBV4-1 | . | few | TGCGCCAGCAGCCAAGAAGTCCGCGTGGCTGGAAACACCATATATTTT | CASSQEVRVAGNTIYF
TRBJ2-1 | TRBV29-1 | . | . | TGCAGCGTTGCGGGGCCCAATGAGCAGTTCTTC | CSVAGPNEQFF
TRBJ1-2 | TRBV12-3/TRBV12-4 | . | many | TGTGCCAGCAGTCCCCAGAGGGAGAACTATGGCTACACCTTC | CASSPQRENYGYTF
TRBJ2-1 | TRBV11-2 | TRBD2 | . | TGTGCCAGCAGCTTAGAGGGACTAGCGGGAGAACTTCAGTTCTTC | CASSLEGLAGELQFF
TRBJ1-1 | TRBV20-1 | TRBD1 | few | TGCAGTGCCAGAAACTTCGGACAGGTCAACACTGAAGCTTTCTTT | CSARNFGQVNTEAFF
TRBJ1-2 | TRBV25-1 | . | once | TGTGCCAGCAGTTACCATCCAGGGGCGGATGGCTACACCTTC | CASSYHPGADGYTF
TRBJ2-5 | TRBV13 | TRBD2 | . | TGTGCCAGCAGCTTCGGGACTATCCAAGAGACCCAGTACTTC | CASSFGTIQETQYF
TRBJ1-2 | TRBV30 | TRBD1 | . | TGTGCCTGGAGTTCCTCGGGACAGAGCTACACCTTC | CAWSSSGQSYTF
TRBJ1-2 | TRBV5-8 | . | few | TGTGCCAGCAGCTTTCTCGGGGGTGATGGCTACACCTTC | CASSFLGGDGYTF
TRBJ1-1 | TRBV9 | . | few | TGTGCCAGCAGCGTAGGGCGAGGGAACACTGAAGCTTTCTTT | CASSVGRGNTEAFF
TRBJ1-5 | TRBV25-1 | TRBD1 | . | TGTGCCAGCAGGCTCGACGGGACAGGGGAGAATCAGCCCCAGCATTTT | CASRLDGTGENQPQHF
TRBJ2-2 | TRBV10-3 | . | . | TGTGCCATCAGGCCGGGGAATGTACGGGCCGGGGAGCTGTTTTTT | CAIRPGNVRAGELFF
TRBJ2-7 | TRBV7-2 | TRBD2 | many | TGTGCCAGCAGCTTAGGCGGGGGGCTGCCTTACGAGCAGTACTTC | CASSLGGGLPYEQYF
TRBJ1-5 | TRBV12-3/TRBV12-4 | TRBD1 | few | TGTGCCAGCAGTTTGGGGGGCCCGACAGGGGCTCCCAATCAGCCCCAGCATTTT | CASSLGGPTGAPNQPQHF
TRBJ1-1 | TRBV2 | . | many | TGTGCCAGCAGTGCCAGGGTACAGGGCAACACTGAAGCTTTCTTT | CASSARVQGNTEAFF
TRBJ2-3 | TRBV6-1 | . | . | TGTGCCAGCAATACCAAGGATACGCAGTATTTT | CASNTKDTQYF
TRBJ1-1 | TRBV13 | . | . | TGTGCCAGCAGCCCGGCGACCGGCAAGGGGAGTACTGAAGCTTTCTTT | CASSPATGKGSTEAFF
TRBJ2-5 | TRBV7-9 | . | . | TGTGCCAGCAGCCAAGCCCCACTCCAAGAGACCCAGTACTTC | CASSQAPLQETQYF
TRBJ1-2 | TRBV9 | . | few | TGTGCCAGCAGCGCCGAAAGACGAACCGGGACAACAAATCTCGGCTACACCTTC | CASSAERRTGTTNLGYTF
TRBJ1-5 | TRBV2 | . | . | TGTGCCAGCAGTAAAGACGGAACCAATCAGCCCCAGCATTTT | CASSKDGTNQPQHF